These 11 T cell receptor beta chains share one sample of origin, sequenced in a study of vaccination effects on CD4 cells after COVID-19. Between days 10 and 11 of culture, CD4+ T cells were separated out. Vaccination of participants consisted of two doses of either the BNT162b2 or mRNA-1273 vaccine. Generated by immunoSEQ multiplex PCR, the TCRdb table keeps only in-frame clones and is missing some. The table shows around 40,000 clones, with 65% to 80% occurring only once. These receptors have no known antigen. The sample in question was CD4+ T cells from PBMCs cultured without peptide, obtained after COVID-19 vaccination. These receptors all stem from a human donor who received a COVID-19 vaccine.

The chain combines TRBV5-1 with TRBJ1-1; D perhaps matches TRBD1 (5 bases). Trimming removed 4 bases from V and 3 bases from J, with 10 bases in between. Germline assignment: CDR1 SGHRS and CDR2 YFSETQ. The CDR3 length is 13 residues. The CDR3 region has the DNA TGCGCCAGCAGCATGGGGGGATACACTGAAGCTTTCTTT. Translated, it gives CASSMGGYTEAFF.

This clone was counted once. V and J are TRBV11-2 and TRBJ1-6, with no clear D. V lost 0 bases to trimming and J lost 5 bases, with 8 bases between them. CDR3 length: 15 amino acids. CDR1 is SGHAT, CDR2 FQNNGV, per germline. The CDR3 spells CASSLEPGNNSPLHF. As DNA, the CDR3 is TGTGCCAGCAGCTTAGAGCCGGGAAATAATTCACCCCTCCACTTT.

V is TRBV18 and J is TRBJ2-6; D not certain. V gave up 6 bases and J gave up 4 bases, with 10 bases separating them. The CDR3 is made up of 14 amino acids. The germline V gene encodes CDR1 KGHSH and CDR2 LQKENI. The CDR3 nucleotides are TGTGCCAGCTCTGCAGGTTTGGGGGCCAACGTCCTGACTTTC. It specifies CASSAGLGANVLTF.

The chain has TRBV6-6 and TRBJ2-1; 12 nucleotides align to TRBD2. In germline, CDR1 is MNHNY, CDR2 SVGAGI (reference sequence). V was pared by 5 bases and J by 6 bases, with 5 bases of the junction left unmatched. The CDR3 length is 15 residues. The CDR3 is CASSHGTSGFNEQFF. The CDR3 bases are TGTGCCAGCAGTCACGGGACTAGCGGGTTCAATGAGCAGTTCTTC.

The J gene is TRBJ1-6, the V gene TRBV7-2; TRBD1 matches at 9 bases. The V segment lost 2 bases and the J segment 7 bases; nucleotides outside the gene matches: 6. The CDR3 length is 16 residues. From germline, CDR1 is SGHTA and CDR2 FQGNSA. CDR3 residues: CASSLSGGQGNSPLHF. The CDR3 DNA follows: TGTGCCAGCAGCTTATCGGGGGGACAGGGCAATTCACCCCTCCACTTT.

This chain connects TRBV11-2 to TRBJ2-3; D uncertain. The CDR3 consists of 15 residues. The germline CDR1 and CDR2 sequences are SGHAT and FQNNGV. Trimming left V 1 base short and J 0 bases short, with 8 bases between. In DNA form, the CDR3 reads TGTGCCAGCAGCTTAGGTCCGATAAGCACAGATACGCAGTATTTT. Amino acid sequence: CASSLGPISTDTQYF.

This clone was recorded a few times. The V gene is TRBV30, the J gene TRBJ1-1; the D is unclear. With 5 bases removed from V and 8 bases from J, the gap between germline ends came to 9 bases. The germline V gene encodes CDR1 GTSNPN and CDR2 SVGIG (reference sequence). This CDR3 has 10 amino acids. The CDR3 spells CAWAQTEAFF. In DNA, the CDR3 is TGTGCCTGGGCCCAGACAGAAGCTTTCTTT.

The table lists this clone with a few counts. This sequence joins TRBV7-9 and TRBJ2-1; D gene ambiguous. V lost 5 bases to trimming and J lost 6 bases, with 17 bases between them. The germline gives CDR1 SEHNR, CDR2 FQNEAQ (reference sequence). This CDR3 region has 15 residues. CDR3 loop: CASSRLRAWGNEQFF. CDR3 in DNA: TGTGCCAGCAGCCGCCTTCGGGCGTGGGGCAATGAGCAGTTCTTC.

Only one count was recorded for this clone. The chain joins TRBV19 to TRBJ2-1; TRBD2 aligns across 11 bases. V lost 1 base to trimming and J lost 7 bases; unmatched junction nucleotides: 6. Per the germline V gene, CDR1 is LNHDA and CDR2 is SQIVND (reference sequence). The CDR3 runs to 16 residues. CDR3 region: CASSIGSGRARNEQFF. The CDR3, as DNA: TGTGCCAGTAGTATAGGTAGCGGGAGGGCGAGAAATGAGCAGTTCTTC.

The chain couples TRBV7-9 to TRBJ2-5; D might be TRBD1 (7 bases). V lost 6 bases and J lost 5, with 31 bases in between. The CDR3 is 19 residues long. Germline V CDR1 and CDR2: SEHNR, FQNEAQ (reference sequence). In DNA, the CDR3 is TGTGCCAGCAGACCCCCCGAATTCGGGACAGTATATGGGGGGGAGACCCAGTACTTC. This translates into CASRPPEFGTVYGGETQYF.

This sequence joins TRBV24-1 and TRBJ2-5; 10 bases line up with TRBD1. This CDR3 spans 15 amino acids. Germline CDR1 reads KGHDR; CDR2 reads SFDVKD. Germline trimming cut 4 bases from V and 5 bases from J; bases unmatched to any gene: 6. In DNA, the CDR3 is TGTGCCACCAGTGACCGACAGGGGGCACAGGAGACCCAGTACTTC. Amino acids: CATSDRQGAQETQYF.